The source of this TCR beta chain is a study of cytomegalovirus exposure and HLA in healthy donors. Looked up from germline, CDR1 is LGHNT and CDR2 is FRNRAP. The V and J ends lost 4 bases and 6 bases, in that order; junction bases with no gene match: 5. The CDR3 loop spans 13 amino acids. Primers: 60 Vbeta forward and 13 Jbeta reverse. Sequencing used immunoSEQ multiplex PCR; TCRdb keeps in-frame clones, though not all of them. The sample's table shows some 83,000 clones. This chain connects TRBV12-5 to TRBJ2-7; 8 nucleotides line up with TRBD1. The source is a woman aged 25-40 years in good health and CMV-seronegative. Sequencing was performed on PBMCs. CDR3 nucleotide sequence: TGTGCTAGTGGTTACTCCCAGGGGGCCGAGCAGTACTTC. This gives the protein CASGYSQGAEQYF.